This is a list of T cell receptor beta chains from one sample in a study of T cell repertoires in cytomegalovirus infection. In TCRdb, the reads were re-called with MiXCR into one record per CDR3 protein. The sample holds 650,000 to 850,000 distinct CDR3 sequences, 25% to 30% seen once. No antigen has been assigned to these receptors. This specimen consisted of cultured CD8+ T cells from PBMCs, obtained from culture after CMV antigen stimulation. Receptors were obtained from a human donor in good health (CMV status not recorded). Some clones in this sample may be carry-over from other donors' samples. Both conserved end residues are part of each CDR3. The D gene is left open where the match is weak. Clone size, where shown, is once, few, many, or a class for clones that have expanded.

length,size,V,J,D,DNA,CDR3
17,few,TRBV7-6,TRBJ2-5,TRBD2,TGTGCCAGCAGCCTTCGGACTAGCGGGGTTATCCAAGAGACCCAGTACTTC,CASSLRTSGVIQETQYF
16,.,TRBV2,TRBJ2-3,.,TGTGCCAGCAGTATGTGGGCGGGACAAGGGACAGATACGCAGTATTTT,CASSMWAGQGTDTQYF
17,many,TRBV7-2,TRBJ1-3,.,TGTGCCAGCAGCCCCCGGGACGGATATTCGGGCGGAAACACCATATATTTT,CASSPRDGYSGGNTIYF
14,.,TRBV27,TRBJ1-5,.,TGTGCCAGCAGTTTATCCCGGGTAGGGCAGCCCCAGCATTTT,CASSLSRVGQPQHF
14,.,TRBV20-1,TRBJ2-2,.,TGCAGTGCTAGAGACCTTAACAGTTCCGGGGAGCTGTTTTTT,CSARDLNSSGELFF
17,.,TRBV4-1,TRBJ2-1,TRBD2,TGCGCCAGCAGCCAAGACCAAGGGACTAGCGGGGCCAATGAGCAGTTCTTC,CASSQDQGTSGANEQFF
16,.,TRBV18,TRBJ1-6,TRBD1,TGTGTCAGCTCCGACGAGACGGGACAGAGTAATTCACCCCTCCACTTT,CVSSDETGQSNSPLHF
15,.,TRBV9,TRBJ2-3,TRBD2,TGTGCCAGCAGCCCCCGCAGCGGGGGTATAGATACGCAGTATTTT,CASSPRSGGIDTQYF
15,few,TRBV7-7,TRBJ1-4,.,TGTGCTAGCAGCCCGAGGGGCGTGGGTGACGAAAAACTGTTTTTT,CASSPRGVGDEKLFF
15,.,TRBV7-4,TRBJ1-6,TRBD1,TGTGCCAGCAGCTTTGGGGACAGGGGCAGATCACCCCTCCACTTT,CASSFGDRGRSPLHF
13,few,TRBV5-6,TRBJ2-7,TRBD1,TGTGCCAGCAGTTCGACAGGGGTCTACGAGCAGTACTTC,CASSSTGVYEQYF
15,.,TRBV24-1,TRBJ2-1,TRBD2,TGTGCCACCAGTGAAGTAGCGGGCTCCTACAATGAGCAGTTCTTC,CATSEVAGSYNEQFF
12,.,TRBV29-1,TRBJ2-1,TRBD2,TGCAGCGTTGCGGGGGGGTACAATGAGCAGTTCTTC,CSVAGGYNEQFF
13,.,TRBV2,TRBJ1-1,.,TGTGCCAGCAGTGGGGGCCCGGGCACTGAAGCTTTCTTT,CASSGGPGTEAFF
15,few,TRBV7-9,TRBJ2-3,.,TGTGCCAGCAGCCCTTCGGTGGGATGGGAAGATACGCAGTATTTT,CASSPSVGWEDTQYF
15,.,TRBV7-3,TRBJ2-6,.,TGTGCCAGCAGCTTACTGAGGTCTGGGGCCAACGTCCTGACTTTC,CASSLLRSGANVLTF
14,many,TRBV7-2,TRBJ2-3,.,TGTGCCAGCAGCTCGAGTCCACGCACAGATACGCAGTATTTT,CASSSSPRTDTQYF
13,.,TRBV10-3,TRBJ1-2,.,TGTGCCATCAGAGTGGACAGTAACTATGGCTACACCTTC,CAIRVDSNYGYTF
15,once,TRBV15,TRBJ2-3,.,TGTGCCACCAGCAGAGATAGGGGTTCCACAGATACGCAGTATTTT,CATSRDRGSTDTQYF
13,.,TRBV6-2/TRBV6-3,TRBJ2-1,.,TGTGCCAGCAGTTACTCGAAAGGGAATGAGCAGTTCTTC,CASSYSKGNEQFF
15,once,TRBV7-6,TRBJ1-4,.,TGTACCAGCAGCTTAGATCCGGGCACTAATGAAAAACTGTTTTTT,CTSSLDPGTNEKLFF
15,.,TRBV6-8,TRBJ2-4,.,TGTGCCAGCAGGGAGGCAGGGGTAGCCAAAAACATTCAGTACTTC,CASREAGVAKNIQYF
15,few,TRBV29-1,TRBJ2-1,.,TGCAGCGTTGAAGATCACAGAAGCTCCTACAATGAGCAGTTCTTC,CSVEDHRSSYNEQFF
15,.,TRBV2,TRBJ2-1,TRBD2,TGTGCCAGCAGTACCCTAGCGGGGGGGCCCGATGAGCAGTTCTTC,CASSTLAGGPDEQFF
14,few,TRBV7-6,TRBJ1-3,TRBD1,TGTGCCAGCAAGACAGGGGGAGCTGGAAACACCATATATTTT,CASKTGGAGNTIYF
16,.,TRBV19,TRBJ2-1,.,TGTGCCAGTAGTAGATCCGCCCGGAGCTCCTACAATGAGCAGTTCTTC,CASSRSARSSYNEQFF
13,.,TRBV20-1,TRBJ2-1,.,TGCAGTGCTCTGGACAGCTCCTACAATGAGCAGTTCTTC,CSALDSSYNEQFF
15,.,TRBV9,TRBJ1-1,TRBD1,TGTGCCAGCAGCGGCCTGGACAGGGGATACACTGAAGCTTTCTTT,CASSGLDRGYTEAFF
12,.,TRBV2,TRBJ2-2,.,TGTGCCAGCAGGGCTAGGACCGGGGAGCTGTTTTTT,CASRARTGELFF
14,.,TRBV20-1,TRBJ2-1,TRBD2,TGCAGTGCTAGAGTTCTAGCGGGGGGATATGAGCAGTTCTTC,CSARVLAGGYEQFF
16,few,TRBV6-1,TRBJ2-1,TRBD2,TGTGCCAGCAGTTGGGTGGGAGCGGGGGCCTACAATGAGCAGTTCTTC,CASSWVGAGAYNEQFF
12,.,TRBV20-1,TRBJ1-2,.,TGCAGTACACAGGAAGCTAACTATGGCTACACCTTC,CSTQEANYGYTF
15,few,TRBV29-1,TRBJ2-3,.,TGCAGCGTTGAAGCGTTTACTAGCTGGGGATATACGCAGTATTTT,CSVEAFTSWGYTQYF
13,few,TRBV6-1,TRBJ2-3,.,TGTGCCAGCATCCGGGGGAGTACAGATACGCAGTATTTT,CASIRGSTDTQYF
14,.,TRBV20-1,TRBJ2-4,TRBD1,TGCAGTGCTAGAGACGACAGGGGATACGACATTCAGTACTTC,CSARDDRGYDIQYF
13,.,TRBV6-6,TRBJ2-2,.,TGTGCCAGCAGTTTTTCCAGGGGCGGGGAGCTGTTTTTT,CASSFSRGGELFF
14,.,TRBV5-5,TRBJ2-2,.,TGTGCCAGCAGCTTATTTACGGGGACCGGGGAGCTGTTTTTT,CASSLFTGTGELFF
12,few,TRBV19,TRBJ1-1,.,TGTGCCAGTAGTGTGGTGAACACTGAAGCTTTCTTT,CASSVVNTEAFF
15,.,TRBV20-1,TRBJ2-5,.,TGCAGTGCTAGAACCCTGTCTATAGAGGGGGAGACCCAGTACTTC,CSARTLSIEGETQYF
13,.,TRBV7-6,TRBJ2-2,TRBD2,TGTGCCGGCGGGAGCCAGAACACCGGGGATCTGTTTTTT,CAGGSQNTGDLFF
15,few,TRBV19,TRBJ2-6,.,TGTGCCAGTAGTTTCGGTTCCTCTGGGGCCAACGTCCTGACTTTC,CASSFGSSGANVLTF
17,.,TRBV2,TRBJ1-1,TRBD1,TGTGCCAGCAGTGAAACAGGGGCAGGGGAGGTGGACACTGAAGCTTTCTTT,CASSETGAGEVDTEAFF
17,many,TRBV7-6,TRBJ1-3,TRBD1,TGTGCCAGCAGCCCGGGACAGCTAGCCCTCTCTGGAAACACCATATATTTT,CASSPGQLALSGNTIYF
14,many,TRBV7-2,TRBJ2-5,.,TGTGCCAGCAGCCGAAGGGTCGCTCAGGAGACCCAGTACTTC,CASSRRVAQETQYF
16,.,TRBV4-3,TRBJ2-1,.,TGCGCCAGCAGCCAAGTAGGGGCGGGATACTACAATGAGCAGTTCTTC,CASSQVGAGYYNEQFF
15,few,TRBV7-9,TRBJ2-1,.,TGTGCCAGCAGCTTGGGGGACATCCGCTACAATGAGCAGTTCTTC,CASSLGDIRYNEQFF
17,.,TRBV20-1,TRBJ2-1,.,TGCAGTGCTAGAGTCACCCTGCGAGAGGGAGAGGGAATTGAGCAGTTCTTC,CSARVTLREGEGIEQFF
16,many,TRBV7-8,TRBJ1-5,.,TGTGCCAGCAGCTTAGCGCGCGGGGGGGGAGAGCAGCCCCAGCATTTT,CASSLARGGGEQPQHF
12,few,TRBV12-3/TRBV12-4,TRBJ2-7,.,TGTGCCAGCAGTCGCCGTCCTGACGAGCAGTACTTC,CASSRRPDEQYF
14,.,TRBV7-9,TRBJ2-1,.,TGTGCCAGCAGCCGGGGTGGATTGGTCAATGAGCAGTTCTTC,CASSRGGLVNEQFF
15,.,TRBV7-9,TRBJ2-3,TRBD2,TGTGCCAGCAGCCGGAGCGGGGATAGCACAGATACGCAGTATTTT,CASSRSGDSTDTQYF
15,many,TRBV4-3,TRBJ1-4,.,TGCGCCAGCAGCCAGACGGGGACGTGGAATGAAAAACTGTTTTTT,CASSQTGTWNEKLFF
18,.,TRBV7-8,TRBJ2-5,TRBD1,TGTGCCAGCAGCTCTCTAGGTCCCGGGACAGGTTGGGAAGAGACCCAGTACTTC,CASSSLGPGTGWEETQYF